Given below is one T cell receptor (beta chain) in context. The source of the sample is a study of shared clonotypes between healthy human individuals. The CDR3 is made up of 16 amino acids. The germline gives CDR1 MDHEN, CDR2 SYDVKM. V was clipped by 6 bases and J by 1 base, with 15 bases between them. Across several immunoSEQ plates, the genomic DNA of each subset was split evenly. TCRdb's table, derived via immunoSEQ multiplex PCR, lists solely in-frame clones and lacks some. This table holds fewer than 1.6 million clones, around 98.5% found once. The receptor comes from a young man in good health. The sequenced sample was naive CD4+ T cells sorted from blood. As for subset: CD45RA+ positively selected. The rearrangement links TRBV28 to TRBJ2-2; D is uncertain. The CDR3 DNA reads as TGTGCCAGCAGCCGTGGGGATCGGATGAACACCGGGGAGCTGTTTTTT. Translated: CASSRGDRMNTGELFF.